This TCR beta chain was found in a study of technical replicates of blood from four donors. Assay used: immunoSEQ multiplex PCR; TCRdb lists only in-frame clones, some missing. The profile shows 80,000 to 95,000 clones, roughly 96% of them singletons. V lost 3 bases to trimming and J lost 10 bases, with 16 bases between them. The CDR3 extends over 14 amino acids. Germline-derived CDR1 and CDR2 are SEHNR and FQNEAQ (reference sequence). Specimen: T cells isolated from PBMCs. The origin of this receptor is a human donor in good health. V usage is TRBV7-9 and J usage is TRBJ1-5, with D perhaps TRBD1 (6 bases). CDR3 in amino acids: CASSFGQGRGPQHF. CDR3 nucleotide sequence: TGTGCCAGCAGCTTTGGGCAGGGGCGCGGACCCCAGCATTTT.